The entry below describes one T cell receptor (beta chain). These data come from a study of tumor-infiltrating lymphocytes in oesophageal squamous cell carcinoma. MiXCR was run by TCRdb on the PCR reads, yielding one entry per CDR3 protein. The sample contains roughly 21,000 distinct CDR3 sequences, roughly two fifths of which appear only once. Trimming took 4 bases from V and 5 from J; bases not matched to a gene: 11. The CDR3 covers 16 residues. The V gene is TRBV12-3 or TRBV12-4, the J gene TRBJ2-3, with 8 bases fitting TRBD2. The sample taken for sequencing was esophageal tumor tissue. The clonotype was recovered from a male donor with esophageal squamous cell carcinoma. CDR3 sequence: CASSSGTNGGEDTQYF. The CDR3 nucleotides are TGTGCCAGCAGTTCGGGGACTAACGGGGGGGAAGATACGCAGTATTTT.